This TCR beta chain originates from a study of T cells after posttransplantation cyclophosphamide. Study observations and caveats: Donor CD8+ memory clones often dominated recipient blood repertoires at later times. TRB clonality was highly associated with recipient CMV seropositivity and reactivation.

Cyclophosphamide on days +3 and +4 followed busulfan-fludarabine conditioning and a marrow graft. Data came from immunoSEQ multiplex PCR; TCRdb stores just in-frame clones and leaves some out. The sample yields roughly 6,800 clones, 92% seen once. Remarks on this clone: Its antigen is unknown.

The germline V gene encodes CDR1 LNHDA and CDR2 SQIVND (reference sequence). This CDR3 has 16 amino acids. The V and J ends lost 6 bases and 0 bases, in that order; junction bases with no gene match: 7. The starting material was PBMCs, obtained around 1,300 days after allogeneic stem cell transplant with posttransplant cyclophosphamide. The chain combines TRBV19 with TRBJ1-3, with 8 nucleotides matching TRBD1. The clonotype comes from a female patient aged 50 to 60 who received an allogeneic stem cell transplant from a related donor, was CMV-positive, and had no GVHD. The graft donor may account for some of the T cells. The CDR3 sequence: CASSRQGSSSGNTIYF. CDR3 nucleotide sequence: TGTGCCAGTAGCAGACAGGGGAGCAGCTCTGGAAACACCATATATTTT.